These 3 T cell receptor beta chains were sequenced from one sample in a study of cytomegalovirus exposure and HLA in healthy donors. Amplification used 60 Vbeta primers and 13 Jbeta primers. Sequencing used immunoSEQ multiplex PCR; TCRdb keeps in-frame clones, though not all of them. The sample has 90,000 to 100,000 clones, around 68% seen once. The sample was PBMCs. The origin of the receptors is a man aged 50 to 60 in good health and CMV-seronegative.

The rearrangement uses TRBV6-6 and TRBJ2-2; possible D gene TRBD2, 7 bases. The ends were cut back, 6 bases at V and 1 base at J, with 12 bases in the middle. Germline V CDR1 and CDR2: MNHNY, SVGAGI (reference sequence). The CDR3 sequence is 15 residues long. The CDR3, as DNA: TGTGCCAGCAGCCCCGGGGGGCGGAACACCGGGGAGCTGTTTTTT. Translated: CASSPGGRNTGELFF.

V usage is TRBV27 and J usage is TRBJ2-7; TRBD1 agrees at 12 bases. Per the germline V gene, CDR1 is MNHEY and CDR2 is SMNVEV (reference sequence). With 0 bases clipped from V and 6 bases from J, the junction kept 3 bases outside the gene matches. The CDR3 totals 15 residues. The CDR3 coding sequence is TGTGCCAGCAGTTTATCCGGGACAGGGGGCGTCGAGCAGTACTTC. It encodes CASSLSGTGGVEQYF.

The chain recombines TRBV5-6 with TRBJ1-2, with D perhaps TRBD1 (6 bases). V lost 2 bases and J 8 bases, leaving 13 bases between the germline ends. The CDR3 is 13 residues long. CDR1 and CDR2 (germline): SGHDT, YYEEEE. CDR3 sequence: CASSFHRAGGYTF. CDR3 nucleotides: TGTGCCAGCAGCTTCCACAGGGCTGGGGGCTACACCTTC.